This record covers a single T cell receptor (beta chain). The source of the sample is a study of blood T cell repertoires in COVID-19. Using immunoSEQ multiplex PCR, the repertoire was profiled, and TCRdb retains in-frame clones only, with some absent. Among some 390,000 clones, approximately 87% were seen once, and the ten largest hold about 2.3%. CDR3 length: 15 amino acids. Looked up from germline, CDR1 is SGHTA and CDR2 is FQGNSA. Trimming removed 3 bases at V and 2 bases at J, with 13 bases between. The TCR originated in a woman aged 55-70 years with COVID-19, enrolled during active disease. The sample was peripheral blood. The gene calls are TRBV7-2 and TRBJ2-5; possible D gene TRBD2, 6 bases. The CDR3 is CASSFQEGRQETQYF. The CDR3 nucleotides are TGTGCCAGCAGCTTTCAGGAGGGGAGGCAAGAGACCCAGTACTTC.